The 14 T cell receptor beta chains reported below all come from one sample, sequenced in a study of shared clonotypes between healthy human individuals. Produced via immunoSEQ multiplex PCR; TCRdb's table is partial and in-frame only. The sample has around 500,000 clones; approximately 79% are singletons. Sequenced material: PBMCs. These receptors were obtained from a woman aged 40-49 years in good health. Some clones in this sample may be carry-over from other donors' samples.

The chain couples TRBV2 to TRBJ1-6, with D perhaps TRBD1 (6 bases). V lost 4 bases, J lost 5 bases, and 9 bases lay in between. CDR1 and CDR2 (germline): SNHLY, FYNNEI. The CDR3 is 14 residues long. Here the CDR3 DNA reads TGTGCCAGCAGTGGGGCAGGGGATAATTCACCCCTCCACTTT. Its protein product is CASSGAGDNSPLHF. Together with reference TRBV2 and TRBJ1-6, the CDR3 gives the full variable domain: EPEVTQTPSHQVTQMGQEVILRCVPISNHLYFYWYRQILGQKVEFLVSFYNNEISEKSEIFDDQFSVERPDGSNFTLKIRSTKLEDSAMYFCASSGAGDNSPLHFGNGTRLTVT.

The chain recombines TRBV5-1 with TRBJ2-1; 13 nucleotides line up with TRBD2. Trimming at V came to 4 bases and at J to 9 bases, leaving 7 bases not matched to a gene. In germline, CDR1 is SGHRS, CDR2 YFSETQ. The CDR3 extends over 15 amino acids. The CDR3 region is CASSPTSGRVGEQFF. CDR3 DNA sequence: TGCGCCAGCAGCCCAACTAGCGGGAGGGTTGGTGAGCAGTTCTTC.

J is TRBJ1-2 and V is TRBV6-1, with D possibly TRBD1 on 5 matching bases. This CDR3 is built from 17 residues. The ends were cut back, 1 base at V and 6 bases at J, with 21 bases in the middle. Germline V lookup: CDR1 MNHNS, CDR2 SASEGT. The CDR3 nucleotides are TGTGCCAGCAGTGAAGGGGGGATGGGCGTGGGAGTGGATGGCTACACCTTC. It encodes CASSEGGMGVGVDGYTF.

Remarks on this clone: Additional DNA sequences in this sample encode the identical CDR3. This rearrangement joins TRBV18 to TRBJ1-5; weak D call: TRBD1 (5 bases). The CDR3 is made up of 14 amino acids. Germline CDR1 and CDR2: KGHSH and LQKENI. The V gene lost 3 bases and the J gene lost 1 base, with 7 bases spanning the gap. The DNA for the CDR3 is TGTGCCAGCTCACCGGGACTGAGCAATCAGCCCCAGCATTTT. Translated, it gives CASSPGLSNQPQHF.

This clone appeared a single time. The sample carries other DNA sequences with the same CDR3. V and J are TRBV5-1 and TRBJ2-7, with a weak D call TRBD1 (5 bases). Trimming shortened V by 0 bases and J by 1 base, and 5 bases separated the two germline ends. CDR1 SGHRS and CDR2 YFSETQ come from the germline V gene. This CDR3 contains 13 residues. The CDR3 DNA is TGCGCCAGCAGCTTGGGACAGTCCTACGAGCAGTACTTC. As protein: CASSLGQSYEQYF.

The chain has TRBV7-8 and TRBJ1-1; maybe TRBD1 (6 bases). The CDR3 covers 15 residues. The germline gives CDR1 SGHVS, CDR2 FQNEAQ. V was shortened by 3 bases and J by 1 base, with 12 bases between the two germline ends. The DNA for the CDR3 is TGTGCCAGCAGCTTGGGGGCAGCAAAGAACACTGAAGCTTTCTTT. Protein product: CASSLGAAKNTEAFF.

The gene calls are TRBV5-1 and TRBJ2-7; weak D call: TRBD1 (6 bases). V lost 0 bases, J lost 2 bases, and 9 bases lay in between. Germline V lookup: CDR1 SGHRS, CDR2 YFSETQ. The CDR3 extends over 14 amino acids. CDR3 amino acids: CASSLAGVAYEQYF. Written as DNA, the CDR3 is TGCGCCAGCAGCTTGGCAGGGGTGGCCTACGAGCAGTACTTC. Filled out from reference TRBV5-1 and TRBJ2-7, the complete variable domain reads KAGVTQTPRYLIKTRGQQVTLSCSPISGHRSVSWYQQTPGQGLQFLFEYFSETQRNKGNFPGRFSGRQFSNSRSEMNVSTLELGDSALYLCASSLAGVAYEQYFGPGTRLTVT.

This clone was counted only a few times. The V and J genes are TRBV27 and TRBJ1-2; D is ambiguous. With 5 bases removed from V and 0 bases from J, the gap between germline ends came to 13 bases. This CDR3 is built from 15 residues. Germline V gene sequence: CDR1 MNHEY, CDR2 SMNVEV (reference sequence). CDR3 nucleotides: TGTGCCAGCAGTCCTCGACCGGAACCTAACTATGGCTACACCTTC. Translated: CASSPRPEPNYGYTF.

V gene TRBV9 combines with J gene TRBJ1-2; a weak D match, TRBD1 (5 bases). Looked up from germline, CDR1 is SGDLS and CDR2 is YYNGEE. Trimming took 3 bases from V and 8 from J, leaving 11 bases between them. This CDR3 has 12 residues. CDR3 coding DNA: TGTGCCAGCAGCGCTTTGACAGTCGGCTACACCTTC. Its protein is CASSALTVGYTF.

This clone was counted between two and nine times. The V call is TRBV2, the J call TRBJ1-2; tentative D call: TRBD1 (6 bases). CDR3 length equals 13 residues. V was cut by 3 bases and J by 8 bases, with 13 bases left in between. From germline, CDR1 is SNHLY and CDR2 FYNNEI. CDR3 in DNA: TGTGCCAGCAGTGACAGGGGATTCGAGGGCTACACCTTC. Translation: CASSDRGFEGYTF.

The CDR3 DNA reads as TGCAGCGTGAATATAGCGGCAGGAGGGCCCTACAATGAGCAGTTCTTC. Translation: CSVNIAAGGPYNEQFF. The chain employs TRBV29-1 and TRBJ2-1, with D perhaps TRBD2 (6 bases). The CDR3 length is 16 residues. The germline V gene has CDR1 SQVTM and CDR2 ANQGSEA. The ends were cut back, 6 bases at V and 2 bases at J, with 20 bases in the middle.

The chain carries TRBV19 and TRBJ1-5; the D is unclear. The CDR3 loop spans 12 amino acids. Trimming removed 5 bases from V and 8 bases from J, with 10 bases in between. CDR1 is LNHDA, CDR2 SQIVND, per germline (reference sequence). CDR3 nucleotides: TGTGCCAGTAGTGCCGTGCAGGAGCCCCAGCATTTT. Amino acids: CASSAVQEPQHF. The variable domain in full, completed from reference TRBV19 and TRBJ1-5, reads DGGITQSPKYLFRKEGQNVTLSCEQNLNHDAMYWYRQDPGQGLRLIYYSQIVNDFQKGDIAEGYSVSREKKESFPLTVTSAQKNPTAFYLCASSAVQEPQHFGDGTRLSIL.

The chain carries TRBV29-1 and TRBJ2-7; D possibly corresponds to TRBD1 (6 bases). V dropped 2 bases and J dropped 1 base, with 9 bases sitting between them. This CDR3 contains 13 residues. Germline assignment: CDR1 SQVTM and CDR2 ANQGSEA. DNA of the CDR3: TGCAGCGTTGAATTTCAGGGGTCCTACGAGCAGTACTTC. Encoded protein: CSVEFQGSYEQYF.

Details on this clone: A read error may produce the germline difference seen at one junction end. The sample carries other DNA sequences with the same CDR3. The V gene is TRBV4-2, the J gene TRBJ2-7; TRBD2 is a possible D gene (6 bases). Germline V CDR1 and CDR2: LGHNA, YNFKEQ. The CDR3 has 14 amino acids. The CDR3 sequence: CASSQTTSSYEQYF. The CDR3 nucleotides read TGTGCCAGCAGCCAGACCACTAGCTCCTATGAGCAGTACTTC.